This T cell receptor beta chain comes out of a study of cytomegalovirus exposure and HLA in healthy donors. In the PCR, 60 Vbeta and 13 Jbeta primers were used. Method: immunoSEQ multiplex PCR; TCRdb's copy keeps in-frame clones and lacks some. The sample contains under 300,000 clones, roughly 85% of which appear only once. With regard to this clone: No antigen is known for it.

The germline CDR1 and CDR2 sequences are SGHAT and FQNNGV. Between the trimmed V and J ends, which lost 4 bases and 5 bases, there was a span of 20 bases. CDR3 length equals 16 residues. Notes on the study in general: Reports indicated that the classifier achieved high specificity and sensitivity in diagnosing cytomegalovirus status.

V usage is TRBV11-2 and J usage is TRBJ1-2, with D tentatively TRBD1 (5 bases). The sample comprised PBMCs. The clonotype originates from a man aged 35-49 years in good health and CMV-seropositive. CDR3 DNA sequence: TGTGCCAGCAGCTCTCCGGACGGATCGACAGTGTATGGCTACACCTTC. This codes for CASSSPDGSTVYGYTF.